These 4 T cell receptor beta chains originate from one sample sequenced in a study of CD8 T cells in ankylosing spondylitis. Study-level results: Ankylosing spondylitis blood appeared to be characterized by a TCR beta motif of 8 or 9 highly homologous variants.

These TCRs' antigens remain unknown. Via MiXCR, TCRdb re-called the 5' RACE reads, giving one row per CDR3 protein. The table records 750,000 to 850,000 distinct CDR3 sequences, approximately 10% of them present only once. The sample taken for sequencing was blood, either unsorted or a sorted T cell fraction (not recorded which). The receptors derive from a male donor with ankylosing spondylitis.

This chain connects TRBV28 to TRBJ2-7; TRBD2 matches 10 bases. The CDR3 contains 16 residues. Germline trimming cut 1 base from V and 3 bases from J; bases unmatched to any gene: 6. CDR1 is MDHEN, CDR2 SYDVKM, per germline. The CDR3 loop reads CASSLSPSGRSYEQYF. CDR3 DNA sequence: TGTGCCAGCAGTTTATCGCCTAGCGGGAGAAGCTACGAGCAGTACTTC.

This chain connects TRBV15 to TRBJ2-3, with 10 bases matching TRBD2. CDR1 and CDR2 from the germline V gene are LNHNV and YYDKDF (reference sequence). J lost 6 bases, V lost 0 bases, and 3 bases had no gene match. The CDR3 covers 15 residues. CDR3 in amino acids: CATSRDRTSGDTQYF. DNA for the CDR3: TGTGCCACCAGCAGAGATAGGACTAGCGGTGATACGCAGTATTTT.

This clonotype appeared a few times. CDR3 amino acids: CASSTNRDSPLHF. CDR3 coding DNA: TGTGCCAGCAGCACGAATCGGGATTCACCCCTCCACTTT. The chain has TRBV9 and TRBJ1-6; D gene ambiguous. Trimming left V 4 bases short and J 8 bases short, with 10 bases between. There are 13 residues in the CDR3. Germline CDR1 SGDLS, CDR2 YYNGEE. The full variable domain, with the rest looked up from reference TRBV9 and TRBJ1-6, is DSGVTQTPKHLITATGQRVTLRCSPRSGDLSVYWYQQSLDQGLQFLIQYYNGEERAKGNILERFSAQQFPDLHSELNLSSLELGDSALYFCASSTNRDSPLHFGNGTRLTVT.

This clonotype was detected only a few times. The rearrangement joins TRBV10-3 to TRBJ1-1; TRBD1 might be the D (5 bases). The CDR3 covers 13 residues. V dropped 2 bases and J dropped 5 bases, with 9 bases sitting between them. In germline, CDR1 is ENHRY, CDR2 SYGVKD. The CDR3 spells CAISERDLTEAFF. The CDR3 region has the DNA TGTGCCATCAGTGAGAGGGACCTAACTGAAGCTTTCTTT.